The rows below give T cell receptor beta chains drawn from one sample of a study of T cells in Graves' hyperthyroidism and ophthalmopathy. TCRdb analysed the multiplex PCR reads with MiXCR anew, one entry per CDR3 protein. The data hold more than 500,000 distinct CDR3 sequences, with 40% to 50% observed a single time. Sequences were obtained from peripheral blood or thyroid tissue (not recorded which). These receptors came from an adult woman with Graves' disease, either hyperthyroidism or ophthalmopathy (not recorded which). Both conserved end residues are part of each CDR3. The D gene is left open where the match is weak. Rows give clone size only sometimes, using once, few, many, or a class for an expanded clone.

. . TRBJ1-1 TRBV10-3 TGTGCCCTCGGACGGGAAGCTTTCTTT CALGREAFF
. . TRBJ2-7 TRBV6-5 TGTGCCAGCAGTCAAGGAGGGTCTGGCTACGAGCAGTACTTC CASSQGGSGYEQYF
few . TRBJ1-4 TRBV4-1 TGCGCCAGCAGCCAAGATCCGTGGGGGCTCAATGAAAAACTGTTTTTT CASSQDPWGLNEKLFF
few TRBD1 TRBJ1-2 TRBV7-9 TGTGCCAGCAGCGCAGACAGGGGAACGGGTGGCTACACCTTC CASSADRGTGGYTF
. . TRBJ2-7 TRBV20-1 TGCAGTGTAAAGCCCGGAAGCTCCTACGGGCAGTACTTC CSVKPGSSYGQYF
many . TRBJ2-2 TRBV6-6 TGTGCCAGCAGTTACCCGACAAGATCCACCGGGGAGCTGTTTTTT CASSYPTRSTGELFF
. . TRBJ2-7 TRBV6-1 TGTGCCAGCAGTGAAATGGTGTCCTACGAGCAGTACTTC CASSEMVSYEQYF
. TRBD1 TRBJ1-3 TRBV7-1 TGTGCCAGCAGCTCATGGACAGGGACCGGAAACACCATATATTTT CASSSWTGTGNTIYF
. TRBD2 TRBJ2-2 TRBV11-1 TGTGCCAGCAGCAGCCCGAGCGGGAGTGGAACCGGGGAGCTGTTTTTT CASSSPSGSGTGELFF
. TRBD2 TRBJ2-7 TRBV12-3/TRBV12-4 TGTGCCAGCAGTTCCGGACTAGCGGGGGGGAGAGAGCAGTACTTC CASSSGLAGGREQYF
many . TRBJ1-4 TRBV4-1 TGCGCCAGCAGCCAAGGGGACGGGATGGAAAAACTGTTTTTT CASSQGDGMEKLFF
. . TRBJ1-5 TRBV7-2 TGTGCCAGCAGCAAGATCGGTGGAAAGGGCAATCAGCCCCAGCATTTT CASSKIGGKGNQPQHF
. . TRBJ1-5 TRBV11-2 TGTGCCAGCAGCCCGACCGGGGGGGGCGGTCAGCCCCAGCATTTT CASSPTGGGGQPQHF
. TRBD1 TRBJ2-5 TRBV10-3 TGTGCCATCAGGGGACAGGGGGCTTTCGAGACCCAGTACTTC CAIRGQGAFETQYF
. . TRBJ2-7 TRBV14 TGTGCCAGCAGCCGAACTGGGGGCGGCGAGCAGTACTTC CASSRTGGGEQYF
. . TRBJ2-7 TRBV6-1 TGTGCCAGCAGTGTTACCCGGCGAGGGGGAATCTACGAGCAGTACTTC CASSVTRRGGIYEQYF
few . TRBJ2-5 TRBV24-1 TGTGCCACCAGTCCCACATCTACGGGATTAGAGACCCAGTACTTC CATSPTSTGLETQYF
. TRBD2 TRBJ2-5 TRBV7-9 TGTGCCAGCAGCTACTCTAGCGGGAGGGCATCAGAGACCCAGTACTTC CASSYSSGRASETQYF
. . TRBJ1-1 TRBV5-1 TGCGCCAGCTTGGGAGAGGGCACTGAAGCTTTCTTT CASLGEGTEAFF
many . TRBJ1-2 TRBV7-3 TGTGCCAGCAGTCTCAACAGGGTTGTTGGCTACACCTTC CASSLNRVVGYTF
many . TRBJ1-1 TRBV2 TGTGCCAGCAGGGCCAGAGAAGGGGTCATGAACACTGAAGCTTTCTTT CASRAREGVMNTEAFF
many TRBD1 TRBJ2-5 TRBV4-3 TGCGCCAGCAGCCAAGACCAGACAGGGTATGGGGAGACCCAGTACTTC CASSQDQTGYGETQYF
. . TRBJ2-7 TRBV20-1 TGCAGTGCGGGCAAACGGGGGCAGGGTTTCCACGAGCAGTACTTC CSAGKRGQGFHEQYF
few TRBD1 TRBJ1-1 TRBV6-5 TGTGCCAGCAGTTACTTGGACAGGGCTCCGGCTGAAGCTTTCTTT CASSYLDRAPAEAFF
. . TRBJ1-5 TRBV10-3 TGTGCTATCAGCCTCGGGACGGGAAGCAATCAGCCCCAGCATTTT CAISLGTGSNQPQHF
. . TRBJ1-6 TRBV24-1 TGCGCCACCAGTGGGGGACTAGCGGGAGACAATTCACCCCTCCACTTT CATSGGLAGDNSPLHF
. . TRBJ1-5 TRBV28 TGTGCCAGCAGTGACAGGCTCAATCAGCCCCAGCATTTT CASSDRLNQPQHF
many . TRBJ1-1 TRBV10-3 TGTGCCACCACGACGAGGTTGGAGGGGGGTAGGTCTGAAGCTTTCTTT CATTTRLEGGRSEAFF
once TRBD2 TRBJ2-7 TRBV29-1 TGCAGCGTTGCAACTAGCGGGATCTTTGAGCAGTACTTC CSVATSGIFEQYF
few TRBD1 TRBJ1-3 TRBV6-6 TGTGCCAGCAGTCGCGACAGGGGCTCTGGAAACACCATATATTTT CASSRDRGSGNTIYF
many . TRBJ2-3 TRBV20-1 TGCAGTGGGGCACAGCGTCCCACAGATACGCAGTATTTT CSGAQRPTDTQYF
. TRBD1 TRBJ1-3 TRBV10-3 TGTGCCATCAGTCATTGGCCCTTAGGACAGGGCGGAAACACCATATATTTT CAISHWPLGQGGNTIYF
. . TRBJ2-5 TRBV2 TGTGCCAGCAGTGACCCAGGTTCGGGGATAGAGACCCAGTACTTC CASSDPGSGIETQYF
many . TRBJ1-1 TRBV6-5 TGTGCCAGCAGTTACTCGGGGGCCTCCACTGAAGCTTTCTTT CASSYSGASTEAFF
. . TRBJ2-1 TRBV5-5 TGTGCCAGCAGCTCTGGGGTAGGGATGGCCCAGTTCTTC CASSSGVGMAQFF
many TRBD1 TRBJ2-7 TRBV20-1 TGCAGTGCCCGGGTTGACAGGGCCGAGCAGTACTTC CSARVDRAEQYF
. . TRBJ1-4 TRBV29-1 TGCAGCAGCGGGACGGGGAGGAATGAAAAACTGTTTTTT CSSGTGRNEKLFF